This is a list of T cell receptor beta chains from one sample in a study of blood T cell repertoires in COVID-19. Some clones are missing from TCRdb's copy, which holds only in-frame ones; the method was immunoSEQ multiplex PCR. The data hold about 160,000 clones, with about 88% observed a single time. Sequencing used PBMCs or T cells enriched from blood (not recorded which). The receptors stem from a man aged 45 to 65 who had recovered from COVID-19. The CDR3 runs from the conserved cysteine through the conserved F or W. Fields, in order: V gene, clone size, D gene, J gene, CDR3 protein, CDR3 DNA. D genes are given only for firm matches. Size is stated for part of the rows, as once, few or many counts, or as a class when the clone is expanded.

TRBV7-9	once	TRBD1	TRBJ1-2	CASSNAGTGSANYGYTF	TGTGCCAGCAGCAATGCCGGGACAGGGTCGGCTAACTATGGCTACACCTTC
TRBV29-1	.	.	TRBJ1-3	CSVGSTGRGNTIYF	TGCAGCGTTGGTTCTACAGGAAGGGGAAACACCATATATTTT
TRBV6-5	.	TRBD1	TRBJ1-2	CASSLGQGVNWGYTF	TGTGCCAGCAGTCTGGGACAGGGGGTAAATTGGGGCTACACCTTC
TRBV5-1	.	TRBD2	TRBJ2-7	CASSLDGRGLAGGSYEQYF	TGCGCCAGCAGCTTGGACGGGCGGGGACTAGCGGGGGGTTCCTACGAGCAGTACTTC
TRBV11-2	once	TRBD2	TRBJ2-1	CASSFEGLAGGQQFF	TGTGCCAGCAGCTTTGAGGGACTAGCGGGGGGGCAGCAGTTCTTC
TRBV27	.	.	TRBJ1-6	CASSLSRHGPRDSPLHF	TGTGCCAGCAGTTTGTCCCGGCATGGGCCCAGGGATTCACCCCTCCACTTT
TRBV6-5	.	.	TRBJ2-3	CASSLTGTDTQYF	TGTGCCAGCAGTCTTACAGGGACAGATACGCAGTATTTT
TRBV5-1	many	.	TRBJ2-3	CASSLDVFTSTDTQYF	TGCGCCAGCAGCTTGGATGTCTTTACTAGCACAGATACGCAGTATTTT
TRBV7-8	.	.	TRBJ1-1	CASSFSRPSEAFF	TGTGCCAGCAGCTTTTCTAGGCCTAGTGAAGCTTTCTTT
TRBV7-9	.	TRBD2	TRBJ2-5	CASSLAREGGTQYF	TGTGCCAGCAGCTTAGCAAGGGAGGGAGGGACCCAGTACTTC
TRBV27	.	TRBD1	TRBJ1-2	CASSFSQGARGYTF	TGTGCCAGCAGTTTTTCACAGGGGGCTCGCGGCTACACCTTC
TRBV5-4	.	TRBD1	TRBJ1-2	CASSLEQGYEGYTF	TGTGCCAGCAGCTTAGAACAGGGGTATGAGGGCTACACCTTC
TRBV7-2	.	.	TRBJ2-7	CASSLLRDYEQYF	TGTGCCAGCAGCTTATTACGAGACTACGAGCAGTACTTC
TRBV4-2	once	TRBD1	TRBJ1-2	CASSQEPGQGYFYGYTF	TGTGCCAGCAGCCAAGAACCGGGACAGGGATATTTCTATGGCTACACCTTC
TRBV7-2	.	.	TRBJ1-1	CASSFSGMNTEAFF	TGTGCCAGCAGCTTTTCAGGGATGAACACTGAAGCTTTCTTT
TRBV5-5	few	.	TRBJ1-1	CASSTTGTPTEAFF	TGTGCCAGCAGCACCACCGGGACACCCACTGAAGCTTTCTTT
TRBV7-2	.	.	TRBJ1-4	CASSLGRGGEKLFF	TGTGCCAGCAGCTTAGGTAGGGGAGGTGAAAAACTGTTTTTT
TRBV5-1	.	TRBD1	TRBJ2-2	CASSLAGTGPGELFF	TGCGCCAGCAGCTTGGCCGGGACAGGGCCCGGGGAGCTGTTTTTT
TRBV30	.	TRBD2	TRBJ2-7	CAWRPAAGGIPYEQYF	TGTGCCTGGCGCCCGGCAGCGGGGGGCATTCCCTACGAGCAGTACTTC
TRBV27	.	TRBD1	TRBJ2-1	CASSSGQGISYNEQFF	TGTGCCAGCAGTTCAGGACAGGGCATCTCCTACAATGAGCAGTTCTTC
TRBV4-2	.	TRBD2	TRBJ2-4	CASSQVKRGGYWADGDIQYF	TGTGCCAGCAGCCAAGTCAAGCGGGGGGGCTACTGGGCCGATGGGGACATTCAGTACTTC